What follows are 14 T cell receptor beta chains derived from one specimen sequenced in a study of identical twins. TCRdb itself ran the 5' RACE reads through MiXCR, one entry per CDR3 protein. The repertoire has a few hundred thousand distinct CDR3 sequences, nearly 10% of them found once; the top ten carry more than 2.5%. The sample also formed part of further work on yellow fever vaccine responses in identical twins.

Sequencing was performed on PBMCs. These receptors were taken from a woman younger than 30 in good health.

This clonotype turned up a few times. The rearrangement uses TRBV7-9 and TRBJ2-1, with D possibly being TRBD2 (6 bases). The V and J ends lost 3 bases and 6 bases respectively, with 15 bases between them. The germline V gene has CDR1 SEHNR and CDR2 FQNEAQ (reference sequence). CDR3 length equals 15 residues. CDR3 nucleotide sequence: TGTGCCAGCAGCTTTGGCCAGGGAGGTCCCAATGAGCAGTTCTTC. Its protein is CASSFGQGGPNEQFF.

This clonotype was detected ten times or more. This chain uses TRBV7-8 with TRBJ2-7, with D maybe TRBD2 (5 bases). This CDR3 comprises 14 residues. The germline V and J ends were trimmed by 0 bases and 4 bases, with 10 bases remaining between them. Germline CDR1 is SGHVS and CDR2 is FQNEAQ. The CDR3 bases are TGTGCCAGCAGCTTAGCGGGAGACATTTACGAGCAGTACTTC. This gives the protein CASSLAGDIYEQYF.

This clonotype has only a few counts. The gene calls are TRBV28 and TRBJ2-2, with 8 bases matching TRBD2. The CDR3 sequence is 13 residues long. The junction had 5 bases not matched to a gene; V was cut back by 10 bases and J by 4 bases. Germline CDR1 is MDHEN and CDR2 is SYDVKM. CDR3 in DNA: TGTGCCAACGGGAGGGTAGGCACCGGGGAGCTGTTTTTT. The encoded protein is CANGRVGTGELFF.

This clonotype has a handful of counts. The chain links TRBV14 to TRBJ1-3, with D hard to call. The CDR3 consists of 15 residues. The ends were cut back, 1 base at V and 2 bases at J, with 9 bases in the middle. The germline V gene encodes CDR1 SGHDN and CDR2 FVKESK. CDR3 nucleotides: TGTGCCAGCAGCCAAGGCATTGAGCCTGGAAACACCATATATTTT. Translating it yields CASSQGIEPGNTIYF.

This clonotype was seen repeatedly, ten times or more. The rearrangement uses TRBV20-1 and TRBJ2-5; tentatively, D is TRBD1 (5 bases). There are 14 residues in the CDR3. Germline CDR1 reads DFQATT; CDR2 reads SNEGSKA (reference sequence). The V end was cut by 0 bases, the J end by 2 bases, with 10 bases between. Written as DNA, the CDR3 is TGCAGTGCTAGAGATCGAACAGGTCAAGAGACCCAGTACTTC. Amino acid sequence: CSARDRTGQETQYF.

The rearrangement links TRBV3-1 to TRBJ1-1; D unresolved. The CDR3 loop spans 14 amino acids. Germline V gene lookup returns CDR1 LGHDT and CDR2 YNNKEL (reference sequence). The ends were cut back, 4 bases at V and 4 bases at J, with 13 bases in the middle. The CDR3 here is CASSPLGSVTEAFF. In nucleotides, the CDR3 is TGTGCCAGCAGCCCCCTTGGGAGTGTCACTGAAGCTTTCTTT.

This clonotype was detected only a few times. J is TRBJ2-7 and V is TRBV20-1, with D perhaps given as TRBD1 or TRBD2 (6 bases each). Germline V lookup: CDR1 DFQATT, CDR2 SNEGSKA (reference sequence). The V and J ends lost 3 bases and 0 bases respectively, with 12 bases between them. The CDR3 is 14 amino acids. The CDR3 loop reads CSARGGAGSYEQYF. CDR3 DNA: TGCAGTGCTAGGGGGGGCGCGGGCTCCTACGAGCAGTACTTC.

This clonotype has only a few counts. The V gene is TRBV7-9, the J gene TRBJ2-3, with D possibly matching TRBD2 (5 bases). Germline V lookup: CDR1 SEHNR, CDR2 FQNEAQ (reference sequence). The V end lost 8 bases, the J end lost 4 bases, and 10 bases lay between the germline ends. This CDR3 has 12 amino acids. CDR3 amino acids: CASGSIADTQYF. In DNA, the CDR3 is TGTGCCAGCGGGAGTATCGCAGATACGCAGTATTTT.

The V call is TRBV12-3 or TRBV12-4, the J call TRBJ2-1, with TRBD2 matching 7 bases. The CDR3 has 16 residues. V dropped 6 bases and J dropped 0; count of bases not matched to a gene: 8. The CDR3 loop is CASSGGRGRSYNEQFF. CDR3 nucleotides: TGTGCCAGCAGCGGGGGGAGAGGACGCTCCTACAATGAGCAGTTCTTC.

This chain connects TRBV9 to TRBJ2-1; D remains ambiguous. V gave up 4 bases and J gave up 2 bases, with 16 bases separating them. The V gene's germline CDR1 is SGDLS and CDR2 YYNGEE. CDR3 size: 16 residues. CDR3 residues: CASSSLSGFPYNEQFF. The DNA for the CDR3 is TGTGCCAGCAGCTCCCTGTCTGGGTTCCCCTACAATGAGCAGTTCTTC.

This clonotype was detected a few times. The chain is built from TRBV4-1 and TRBJ2-1, with TRBD1 as a possible D gene (5 bases). Trimming shortened V by 1 base and J by 7 bases, and 14 bases separated the two germline ends. There are 15 residues in the CDR3. Germline CDR1 MGHRA, CDR2 YSYEKL. This chain's CDR3 is CASSQGTRVYNEQFF. CDR3 bases: TGCGCCAGCAGCCAAGGCACCAGGGTCTATAATGAGCAGTTCTTC.

In this sample, this clonotype turned up a few times. This rearrangement joins TRBV11-2 to TRBJ2-2; maybe TRBD1 (7 bases). This CDR3 comprises 18 residues. The V gene lost 2 bases and the J gene lost 4 bases, with 20 bases spanning the gap. Germline V gene data show CDR1 as SGHAT and CDR2 as FQNNGV. CDR3 coding DNA: TGTGCCAGCAGCTTAATGGCGACAGGGAGGTTTGTCACCGGGGAGCTGTTTTTT. It specifies CASSLMATGRFVTGELFF. Full variable domain (rest looked up from reference TRBV11-2 and TRBJ2-2): EAGVAQSPRYKIIEKRQSVAFWCNPISGHATLYWYQQILGQGPKLLIQFQNNGVVDDSQLPKDRFSAERLKGVDSTLKIQPAKLEDSAVYLCASSLMATGRFVTGELFFGEGSRLTVL.

The genes are TRBV9 and TRBJ1-2, with D perhaps TRBD1 (6 bases). Germline CDR1 SGDLS, CDR2 YYNGEE. Trimming took off 4 bases at V and 3 bases at J, with 22 bases between the two ends. This CDR3 contains 17 residues. CDR3 protein: CASSQGGGGWKDYGYTF. The CDR3 DNA reads TGTGCCAGCAGCCAAGGTGGGGGCGGATGGAAGGACTATGGCTACACCTTC.

The chain has TRBV3-1 and TRBJ2-3, with a weak D call TRBD2 (5 bases). V gave up 6 bases and J gave up 0 bases, with 25 bases separating them. Germline-derived CDR1 and CDR2 are LGHDT and YNNKEL (reference sequence). The CDR3 runs 19 residues. Here the CDR3 DNA reads TGTGCCAGCAGTCCTCCCCTCTTCCAAGGAAGGACTAGCACAGATACGCAGTATTTT. Its translation is CASSPPLFQGRTSTDTQYF.